This T cell receptor beta chain derives from a study of cytomegalovirus exposure and HLA in healthy donors. Sequencing was performed with immunoSEQ multiplex PCR; in TCRdb, only in-frame clones are kept and a portion is missing. The sample carries around 150,000 clones, about 95% recorded once. Study-level findings and limits: The finding came from a later analysis; first-cohort TCR clusters tended to co-occur in the roughly 120 validation repertoires.

Regarding this clone: Antigen unknown.

V lost 8 bases and J 5 bases, leaving 9 bases between the germline ends. The germline V gene has CDR1 SGHTA and CDR2 FQGNSA. The CDR3 length is 11 residues. The validation cohort, a group of 100 to 150 subjects, included the donors and was separate from the roughly 720-subject first cohort. The receptor's source is a woman aged 18-29 years in good health and CMV-seronegative. The sample was PBMCs. This chain connects TRBV7-2 to TRBJ1-2; D is unclear. CDR3 coding DNA: TGTGCCAGCGAGAGGGAATATGGCTACACCTTC. Protein product: CASEREYGYTF.